The source of this T cell receptor (beta chain) is a study of blood T cell repertoires in COVID-19. Study as a whole: Samples taken during acute and convalescent COVID-19 were collected in the United States, Italy and Spain. T cells, B-cell-depleted T cells, or PBMCs provided the cDNA or gDNA that served as material.

Assay used: immunoSEQ multiplex PCR; TCRdb lists only in-frame clones, some missing. This table has under 80,000 clones, around 86% appearing once. This TCR was sampled from a human donor in a cohort sampled during active COVID-19. The sequenced sample consisted of peripheral blood.

The CDR3 protein is CASSPRTRGNEQFF. CDR3 in DNA: TGTGCCAGCAGCCCTCGGACTAGAGGCAATGAGCAGTTCTTC. The chain couples TRBV7-8 to TRBJ2-1, with TRBD2 matching over 7 bases. Looked up from germline, CDR1 is SGHVS and CDR2 is FQNEAQ. This CDR3 region has 14 residues. The V gene end was trimmed by 5 bases and the J gene end by 6 bases; junction bases not matched to a gene: 7.